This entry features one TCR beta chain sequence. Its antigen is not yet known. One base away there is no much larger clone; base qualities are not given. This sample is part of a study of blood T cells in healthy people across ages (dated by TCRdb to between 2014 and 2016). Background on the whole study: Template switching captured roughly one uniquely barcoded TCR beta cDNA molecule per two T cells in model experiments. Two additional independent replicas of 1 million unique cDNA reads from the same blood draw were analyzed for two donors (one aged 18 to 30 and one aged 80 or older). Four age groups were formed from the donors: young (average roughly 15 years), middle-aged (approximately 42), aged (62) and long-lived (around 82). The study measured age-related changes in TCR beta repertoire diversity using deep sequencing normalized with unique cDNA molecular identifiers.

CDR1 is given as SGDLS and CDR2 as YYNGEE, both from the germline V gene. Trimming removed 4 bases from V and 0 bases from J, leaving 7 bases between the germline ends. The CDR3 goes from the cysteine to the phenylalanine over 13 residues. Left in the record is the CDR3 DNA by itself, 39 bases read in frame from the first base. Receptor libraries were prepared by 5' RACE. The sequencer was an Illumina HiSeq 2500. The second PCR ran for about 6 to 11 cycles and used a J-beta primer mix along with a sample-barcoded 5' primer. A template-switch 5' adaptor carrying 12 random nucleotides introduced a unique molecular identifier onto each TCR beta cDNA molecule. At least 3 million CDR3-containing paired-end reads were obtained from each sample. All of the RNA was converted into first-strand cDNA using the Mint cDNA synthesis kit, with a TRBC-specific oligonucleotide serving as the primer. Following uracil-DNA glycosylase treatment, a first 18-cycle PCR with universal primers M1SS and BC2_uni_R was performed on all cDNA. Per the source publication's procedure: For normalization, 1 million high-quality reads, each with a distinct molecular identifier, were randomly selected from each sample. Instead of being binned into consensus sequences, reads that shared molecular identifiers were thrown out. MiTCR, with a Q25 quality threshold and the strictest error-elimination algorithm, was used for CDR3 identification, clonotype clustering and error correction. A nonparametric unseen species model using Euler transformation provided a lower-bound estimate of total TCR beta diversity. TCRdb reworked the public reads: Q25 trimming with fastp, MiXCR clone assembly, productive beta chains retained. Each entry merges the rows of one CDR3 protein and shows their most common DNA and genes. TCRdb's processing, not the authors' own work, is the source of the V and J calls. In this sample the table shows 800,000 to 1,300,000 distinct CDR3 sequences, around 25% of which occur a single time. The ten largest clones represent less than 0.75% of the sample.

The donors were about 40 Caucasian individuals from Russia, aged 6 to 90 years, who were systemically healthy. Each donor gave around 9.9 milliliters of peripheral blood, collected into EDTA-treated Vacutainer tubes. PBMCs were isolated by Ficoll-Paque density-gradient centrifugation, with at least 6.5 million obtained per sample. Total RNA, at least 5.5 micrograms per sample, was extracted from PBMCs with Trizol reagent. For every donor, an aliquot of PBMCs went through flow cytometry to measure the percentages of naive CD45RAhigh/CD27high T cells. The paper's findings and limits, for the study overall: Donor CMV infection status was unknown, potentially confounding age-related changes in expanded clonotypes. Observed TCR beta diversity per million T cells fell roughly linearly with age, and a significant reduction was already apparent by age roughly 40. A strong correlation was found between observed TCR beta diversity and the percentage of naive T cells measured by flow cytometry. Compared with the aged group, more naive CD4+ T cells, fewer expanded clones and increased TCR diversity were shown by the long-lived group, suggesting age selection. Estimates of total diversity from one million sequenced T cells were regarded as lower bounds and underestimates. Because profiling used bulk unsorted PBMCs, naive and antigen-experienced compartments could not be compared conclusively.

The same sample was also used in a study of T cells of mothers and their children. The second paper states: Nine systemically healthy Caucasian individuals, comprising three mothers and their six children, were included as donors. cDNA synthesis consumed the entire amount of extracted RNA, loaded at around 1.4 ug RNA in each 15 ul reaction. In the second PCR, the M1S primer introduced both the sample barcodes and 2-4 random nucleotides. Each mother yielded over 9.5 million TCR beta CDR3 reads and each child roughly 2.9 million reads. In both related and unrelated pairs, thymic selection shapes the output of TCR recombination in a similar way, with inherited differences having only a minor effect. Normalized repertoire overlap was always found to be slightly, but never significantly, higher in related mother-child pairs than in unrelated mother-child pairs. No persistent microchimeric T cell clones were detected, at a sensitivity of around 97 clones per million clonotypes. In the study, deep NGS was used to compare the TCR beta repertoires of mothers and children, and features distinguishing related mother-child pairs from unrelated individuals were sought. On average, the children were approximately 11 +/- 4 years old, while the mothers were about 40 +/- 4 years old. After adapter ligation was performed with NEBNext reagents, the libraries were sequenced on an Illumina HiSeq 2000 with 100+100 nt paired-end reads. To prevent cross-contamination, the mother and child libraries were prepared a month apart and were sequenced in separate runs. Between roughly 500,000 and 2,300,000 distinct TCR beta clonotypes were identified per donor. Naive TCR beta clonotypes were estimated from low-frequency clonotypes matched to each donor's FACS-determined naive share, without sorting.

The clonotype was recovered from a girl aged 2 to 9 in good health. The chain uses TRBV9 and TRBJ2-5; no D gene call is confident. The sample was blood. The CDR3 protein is CASSMTHQETQYF. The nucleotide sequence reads TGTGCCAGCAGCATGACCCACCAAGAGACCCAGTACTTC. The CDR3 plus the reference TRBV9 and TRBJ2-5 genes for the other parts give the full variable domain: DSGVTQTPKHLITATGQRVTLRCSPRSGDLSVYWYQQSLDQGLQFLIQYYNGEERAKGNILERFSAQQFPDLHSELNLSSLELGDSALYFCASSMTHQETQYFGPGTRLLVL.